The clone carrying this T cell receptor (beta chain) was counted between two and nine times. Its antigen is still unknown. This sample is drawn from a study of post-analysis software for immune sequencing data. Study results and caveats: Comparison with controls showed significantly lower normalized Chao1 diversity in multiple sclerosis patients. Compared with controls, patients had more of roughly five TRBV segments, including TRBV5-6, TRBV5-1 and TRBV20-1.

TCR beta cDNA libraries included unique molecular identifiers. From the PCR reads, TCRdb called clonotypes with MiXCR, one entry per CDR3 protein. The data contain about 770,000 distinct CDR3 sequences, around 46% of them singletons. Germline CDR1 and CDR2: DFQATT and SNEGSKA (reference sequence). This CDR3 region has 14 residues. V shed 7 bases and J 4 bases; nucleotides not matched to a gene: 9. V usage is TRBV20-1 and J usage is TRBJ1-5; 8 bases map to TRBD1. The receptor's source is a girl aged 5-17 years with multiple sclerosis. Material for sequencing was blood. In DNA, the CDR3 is TGCAGTGTCCCGGGACAGGCTCTTAATCAGCCCCAGCATTTT. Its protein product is CSVPGQALNQPQHF.